Below are 5 T cell receptor beta chains sequenced from a single sample in a study of T cell responses to AZD1222 COVID-19 vaccine. Generated by immunoSEQ multiplex PCR, the TCRdb table keeps only in-frame clones and is missing some. The sample comprises 110,000 or so clones, approximately 88% of which are singletons, and under 3% rests with the top ten. The sequencing here drew on peripheral blood, taken on day 0 of AZD1222 vaccination. The source is an adult in good health.

This rearrangement joins TRBV29-1 to TRBJ1-4, with no clear D. V shed 7 bases and J shed 7 bases, with 13 bases lying between them. CDR1 SQVTM and CDR2 ANQGSEA come from the germline V gene. This CDR3 spans 12 amino acids. CDR3 DNA: TGCAGCGGAAGGAACGTGGGTGAAAAACTGTTTTTT. This gives the protein CSGRNVGEKLFF.

V gene TRBV19 combines with J gene TRBJ2-7; D remains unclear. Per germline, CDR1 LNHDA and CDR2 SQIVND (reference sequence). CDR3 length: 14 amino acids. Trimming removed 6 bases at V and 5 bases at J, with 17 bases between. As DNA, the CDR3 is TGTGCCAGTAGCCCGCGTACTCTCATGAACGAGCAGTACTTC. This sequence encodes CASSPRTLMNEQYF.

The chain has TRBV28 and TRBJ1-4, with a tentative D call TRBD1 (6 bases). Germline lookup yields CDR1 MDHEN and CDR2 SYDVKM. V shed 9 bases and J shed 8 bases, with 13 bases lying between them. CDR3 length: 12 residues. As DNA, the CDR3 is TGTGCCAGTCAACAGGGTTGGGAAAAACTGTTTTTT. It translates to CASQQGWEKLFF.

J is TRBJ1-3 and V is TRBV6-6, with D unresolved. CDR1 MNHNY and CDR2 SVGAGI come from the germline V gene (reference sequence). This CDR3 region has 14 residues. V gave up 2 bases and J gave up 0 bases, with 5 bases separating them. The CDR3 nucleotides read TGTGCCAGCAGTTACGGTAGCTCTGGAAACACCATATATTTT. This codes for CASSYGSSGNTIYF.

The chain couples TRBV10-3 to TRBJ1-1; D gene unclear. V was shortened by 3 bases and J by 6 bases, with 20 bases between the two germline ends. Germline V gene data show CDR1 as ENHRY and CDR2 as SYGVKD. The CDR3 sequence is 16 residues long. In nucleotides, the CDR3 is TGTGCCATCAGTGAATATCTAGGCCCCCCCGACCCTGAAGCTTTCTTT. Its translation is CAISEYLGPPDPEAFF.